This paragraph covers one T cell receptor beta chain sequence. These data are taken from a study of T cell repertoires in cytomegalovirus infection. Unmatched junction bases numbered 8, after V lost 0 bases and J lost 11 bases. Germline V gene data show CDR1 as SGHRS and CDR2 as YFSETQ. CDR3 length: 15 amino acids. TCRdb reanalysed the reads using MiXCR and keeps one entry per CDR3 protein. The sample has 250,000 or so distinct CDR3 sequences; approximately 9.1% are singletons. V is TRBV5-1 and J is TRBJ1-6; 7 bases are shared with TRBD1. Sequencing was carried out using PBMCs. This TCR was sampled from a human donor in good health (CMV status not recorded). Some clones in this sample may be carry-over from other donors' samples. The CDR3 is CASSLVPDRPTPLHF. Here the CDR3 DNA reads TGCGCCAGCAGCTTGGTGCCGGACAGGCCTACACCCCTCCACTTT. Full variable domain (rest looked up from reference TRBV5-1 and TRBJ1-6): KAGVTQTPRYLIKTRGQQVTLSCSPISGHRSVSWYQQTPGQGLQFLFEYFSETQRNKGNFPGRFSGRQFSNSRSEMNVSTLELGDSALYLCASSLVPDRPTPLHFGNGTRLTVT.